The source of this TCR beta chain is a study of T cell changes during pregnancy in multiple sclerosis. Germline CDR1 and CDR2: SGHAT and FQNNGV. This CDR3 is built from 14 residues. Trimming removed 2 bases at V and 8 bases at J, with 13 bases between. Profiled with immunoSEQ multiplex PCR; TCRdb holds only in-frame clones, not every one. The data contain fewer than 65,000 clones, roughly nine tenths of them seen just once; the ten biggest clones take up 0.8% to 1%. Here the sequenced sample was peripheral blood, taken before pregnancy. This chain connects TRBV11-2 to TRBJ2-1; D call uncertain. The source is a female donor with multiple sclerosis, enrolled in a pregnancy study. CDR3 loop: CASSLNVVRDEQFF. The CDR3 bases are TGTGCCAGCAGCTTAAATGTGGTTCGGGATGAGCAGTTCTTC.